This TCR beta chain is from a study of T cell changes during pregnancy in multiple sclerosis. The data were produced by immunoSEQ multiplex PCR, yet TCRdb's version contains in-frame clones alone and is incomplete. Here the sample spans around 35,000 clones, approximately 90% being singletons. The V gene end was trimmed by 8 bases and the J gene end by 6 bases; junction bases not matched to a gene: 10. CDR1 is MNHEY and CDR2 is SMNVEV in the germline V gene (reference sequence). This CDR3 comprises 14 residues. This sequence originates from a female donor with multiple sclerosis, enrolled in a pregnancy study. Sequences were derived from CD8+ T cells from peripheral blood mononuclear cells, sampled before pregnancy. The chain has TRBV27 and TRBJ1-2; 9 positions match TRBD1. The CDR3 sequence is CASGSSGTGNGYTF. CDR3 bases: TGTGCCAGCGGATCTTCCGGGACAGGGAATGGCTACACCTTC.